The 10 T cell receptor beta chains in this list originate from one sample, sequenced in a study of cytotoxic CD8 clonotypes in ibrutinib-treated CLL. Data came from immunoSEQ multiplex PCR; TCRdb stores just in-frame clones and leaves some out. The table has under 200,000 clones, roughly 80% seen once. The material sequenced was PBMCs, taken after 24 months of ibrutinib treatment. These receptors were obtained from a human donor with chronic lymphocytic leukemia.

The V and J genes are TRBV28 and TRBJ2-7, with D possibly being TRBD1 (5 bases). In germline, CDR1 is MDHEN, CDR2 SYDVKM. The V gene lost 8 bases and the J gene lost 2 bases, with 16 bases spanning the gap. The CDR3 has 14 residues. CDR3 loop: CASAKAGWPYEQYF. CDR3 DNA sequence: TGTGCCAGCGCGAAGGCAGGGTGGCCCTACGAGCAGTACTTC. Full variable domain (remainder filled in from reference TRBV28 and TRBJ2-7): DVKVTQSSRYLVKRTGEKVFLECVQDMDHENMFWYRQDPGLGLRLIYFSYDVKMKEKGDIPEGYSVSREKKERFSLILESASTNQTSMYLCASAKAGWPYEQYFGPGTRLTVT.

The CDR3 DNA reads TGTGCCAGCAGGGGGGATAAATGGGGGAAACCTAACTATGGCTACACCTTC. Its protein is CASRGDKWGKPNYGYTF. The genes are TRBV2 and TRBJ1-2, with D possibly TRBD1 on 5 matching bases. CDR1 and CDR2 (germline): SNHLY, FYNNEI. V lost 6 bases, J lost 0 bases, and 20 bases lay in between. CDR3 length: 17 residues.

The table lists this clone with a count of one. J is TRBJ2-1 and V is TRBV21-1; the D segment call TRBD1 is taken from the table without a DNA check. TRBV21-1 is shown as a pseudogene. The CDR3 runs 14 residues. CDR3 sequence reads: CASSNQSRWNEQFF. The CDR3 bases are TGTGCCAGCAGCAATCAGTCCAGGTGGAATGAGCAGTTCTTC.

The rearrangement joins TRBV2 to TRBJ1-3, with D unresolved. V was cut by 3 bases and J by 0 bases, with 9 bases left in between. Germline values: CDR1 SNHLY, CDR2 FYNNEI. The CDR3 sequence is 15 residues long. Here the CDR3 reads CASSERVRSGNTIYF. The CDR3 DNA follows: TGTGCCAGCAGTGAGCGGGTACGCTCTGGAAACACCATATATTTT.

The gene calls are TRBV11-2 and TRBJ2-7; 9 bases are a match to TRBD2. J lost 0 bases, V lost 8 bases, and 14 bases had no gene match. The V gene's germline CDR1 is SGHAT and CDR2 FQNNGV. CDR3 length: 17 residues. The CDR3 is CASGLETSGPSSYEQYF. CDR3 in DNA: TGTGCCAGCGGATTGGAGACTAGCGGACCGAGCTCCTACGAGCAGTACTTC.

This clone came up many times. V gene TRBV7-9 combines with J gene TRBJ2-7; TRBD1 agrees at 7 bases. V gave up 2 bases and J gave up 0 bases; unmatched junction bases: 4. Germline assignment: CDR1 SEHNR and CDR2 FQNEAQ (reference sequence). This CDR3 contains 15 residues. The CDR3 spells CASSLRGLGSYEQYF. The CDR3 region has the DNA TGTGCCAGCAGCTTAAGGGGGCTGGGCTCCTACGAGCAGTACTTC.

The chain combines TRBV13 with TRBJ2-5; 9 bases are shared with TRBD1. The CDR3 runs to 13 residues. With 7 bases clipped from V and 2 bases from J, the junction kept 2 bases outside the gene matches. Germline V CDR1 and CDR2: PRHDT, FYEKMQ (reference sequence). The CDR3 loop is CASNRGRQETQYF. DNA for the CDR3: TGTGCCAGCAACAGGGGGCGGCAAGAGACCCAGTACTTC.

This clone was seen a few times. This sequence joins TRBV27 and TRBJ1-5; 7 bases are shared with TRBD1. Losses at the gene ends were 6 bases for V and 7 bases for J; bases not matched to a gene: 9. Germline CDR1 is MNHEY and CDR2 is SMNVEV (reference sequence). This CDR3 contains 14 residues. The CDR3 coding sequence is TGTGCCAGCAGACTGTCGACAGGGCTCCAGCCCCAGCATTTT. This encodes CASRLSTGLQPQHF.

CDR3 in amino acids: CASSLLAGGNEQFF. CDR3 sequence (DNA): TGTGCCAGCAGCTTACTAGCGGGAGGCAATGAGCAGTTCTTC. The V call is TRBV7-2, the J call TRBJ2-1; 11 nucleotides align to TRBD2. V was clipped by 2 bases and J by 6 bases; unmatched bases: 0. The V gene's germline CDR1 is SGHTA and CDR2 FQGNSA. There are 14 residues in the CDR3. The full variable domain, in which reference TRBV7-2 and TRBJ2-1 provide the parts outside the CDR3, is GAGVSQSPSNKVTEKGKDVELRCDPISGHTALYWYRQSLGQGLEFLIYFQGNSAPDKSGLPSDRFSAERTGGSVSTLTIQRTQQEDSAVYLCASSLLAGGNEQFFGPGTRLTVL.

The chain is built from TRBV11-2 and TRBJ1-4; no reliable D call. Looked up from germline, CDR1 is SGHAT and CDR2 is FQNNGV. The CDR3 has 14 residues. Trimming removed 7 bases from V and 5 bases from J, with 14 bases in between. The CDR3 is CASTRGQLNEKLFF. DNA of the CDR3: TGTGCCAGCACCCGGGGTCAGTTAAATGAAAAACTGTTTTTT.